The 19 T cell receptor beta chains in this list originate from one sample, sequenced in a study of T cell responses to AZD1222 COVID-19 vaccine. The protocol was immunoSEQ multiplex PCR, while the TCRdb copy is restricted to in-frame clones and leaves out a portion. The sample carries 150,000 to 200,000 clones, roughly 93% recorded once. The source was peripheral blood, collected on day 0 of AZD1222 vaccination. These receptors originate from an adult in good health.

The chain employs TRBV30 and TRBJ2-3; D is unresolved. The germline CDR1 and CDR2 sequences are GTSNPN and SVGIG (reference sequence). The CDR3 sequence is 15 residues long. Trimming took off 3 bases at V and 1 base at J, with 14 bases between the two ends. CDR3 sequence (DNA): TGTGCCTGGAGCCCCCGGAATTCCGGCACAGATACGCAGTATTTT. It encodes CAWSPRNSGTDTQYF.

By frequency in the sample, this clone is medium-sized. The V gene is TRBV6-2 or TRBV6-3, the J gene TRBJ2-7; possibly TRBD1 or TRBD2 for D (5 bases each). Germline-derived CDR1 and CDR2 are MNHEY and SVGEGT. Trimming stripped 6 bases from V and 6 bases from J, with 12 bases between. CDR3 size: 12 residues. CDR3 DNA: TGTGCCAGCAGCCACCTCGGGGCCGAGCAGTACTTC. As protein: CASSHLGAEQYF.

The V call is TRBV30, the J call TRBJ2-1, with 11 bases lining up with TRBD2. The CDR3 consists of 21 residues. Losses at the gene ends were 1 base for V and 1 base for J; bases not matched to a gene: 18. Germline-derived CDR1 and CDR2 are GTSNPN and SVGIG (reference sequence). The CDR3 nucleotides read TGTGCCTGGAGTGCTGGGGCAGTTCGGCTAGCGGGAGGTGGTTCCTACAATGAGCAGTTCTTC. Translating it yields CAWSAGAVRLAGGGSYNEQFF.

The CDR3 reads CASSLHSNQPQHF. CDR3 in DNA: TGTGCCAGCAGTTTACACAGTAATCAGCCCCAGCATTTT. The chain carries TRBV12-3 or TRBV12-4 and TRBJ1-5; no firm D call. The CDR3 runs to 13 residues. V lost 2 bases to trimming and J lost 4 bases, with 6 bases between them.

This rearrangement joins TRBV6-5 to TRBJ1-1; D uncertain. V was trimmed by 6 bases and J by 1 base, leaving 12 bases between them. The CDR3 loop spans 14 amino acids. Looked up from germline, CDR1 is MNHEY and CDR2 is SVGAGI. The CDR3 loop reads CASSRKAGNTEAFF. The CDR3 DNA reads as TGTGCCAGCAGCCGTAAAGCTGGGAACACTGAAGCTTTCTTT.

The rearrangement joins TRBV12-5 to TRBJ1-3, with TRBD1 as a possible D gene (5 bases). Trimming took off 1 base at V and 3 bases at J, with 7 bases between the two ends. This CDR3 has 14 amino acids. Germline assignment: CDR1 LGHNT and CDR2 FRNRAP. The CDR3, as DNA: TGTGCTAGTGGTTTGGAGGGGAGTGGAAACACCATATATTTT. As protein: CASGLEGSGNTIYF.

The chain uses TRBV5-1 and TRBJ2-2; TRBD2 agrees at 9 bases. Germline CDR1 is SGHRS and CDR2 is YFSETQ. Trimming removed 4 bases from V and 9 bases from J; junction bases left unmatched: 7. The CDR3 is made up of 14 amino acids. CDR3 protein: CASSGSGSSWELFF. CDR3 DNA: TGCGCCAGCAGCGGTAGCGGGAGTAGCTGGGAGCTGTTTTTT.

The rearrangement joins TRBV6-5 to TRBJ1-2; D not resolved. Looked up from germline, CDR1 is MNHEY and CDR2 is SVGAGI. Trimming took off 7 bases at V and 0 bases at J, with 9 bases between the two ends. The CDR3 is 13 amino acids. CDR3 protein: CASKTSPNYGYTF. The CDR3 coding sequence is TGTGCCAGCAAAACCAGTCCTAACTATGGCTACACCTTC.

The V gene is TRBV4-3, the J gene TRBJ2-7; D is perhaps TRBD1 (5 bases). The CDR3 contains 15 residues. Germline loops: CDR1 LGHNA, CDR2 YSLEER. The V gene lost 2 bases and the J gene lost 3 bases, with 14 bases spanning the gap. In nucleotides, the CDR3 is TGCGCCAGCAGCCAATGGTCCCACAGGAGCTACGAGCAGTACTTC. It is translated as CASSQWSHRSYEQYF.

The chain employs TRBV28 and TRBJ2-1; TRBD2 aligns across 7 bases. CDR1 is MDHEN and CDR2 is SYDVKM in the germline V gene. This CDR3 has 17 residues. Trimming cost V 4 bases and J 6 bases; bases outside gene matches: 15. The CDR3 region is CASSSYVASGGGNEQFF. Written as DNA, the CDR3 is TGTGCCAGCAGTTCATACGTCGCTAGCGGTGGGGGCAATGAGCAGTTCTTC. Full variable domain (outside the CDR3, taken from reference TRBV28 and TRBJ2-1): DVKVTQSSRYLVKRTGEKVFLECVQDMDHENMFWYRQDPGLGLRLIYFSYDVKMKEKGDIPEGYSVSREKKERFSLILESASTNQTSMYLCASSSYVASGGGNEQFFGPGTRLTVL.

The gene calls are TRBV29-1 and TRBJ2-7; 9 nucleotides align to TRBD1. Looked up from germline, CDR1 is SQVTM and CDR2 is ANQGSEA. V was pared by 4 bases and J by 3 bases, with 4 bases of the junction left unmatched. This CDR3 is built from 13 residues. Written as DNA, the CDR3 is TGCAGCGTTGTGGGACAGGGTCTCTACGAGCAGTACTTC. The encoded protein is CSVVGQGLYEQYF.

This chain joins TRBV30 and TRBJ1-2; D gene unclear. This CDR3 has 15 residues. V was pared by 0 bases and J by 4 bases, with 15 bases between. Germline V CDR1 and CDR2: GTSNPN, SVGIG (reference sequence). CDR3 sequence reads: CAWSVGWGTLYGYTF. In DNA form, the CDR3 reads TGTGCCTGGAGTGTGGGATGGGGAACCCTCTATGGCTACACCTTC. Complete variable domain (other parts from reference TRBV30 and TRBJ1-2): SQTIHQWPATLVQPVGSPLSLECTVEGTSNPNLYWYRQAAGRGLQLLFYSVGIGQISSEVPQNLSASRPQDRQFILSSKKLLLSDSGFYLCAWSVGWGTLYGYTFGSGTRLTVV.

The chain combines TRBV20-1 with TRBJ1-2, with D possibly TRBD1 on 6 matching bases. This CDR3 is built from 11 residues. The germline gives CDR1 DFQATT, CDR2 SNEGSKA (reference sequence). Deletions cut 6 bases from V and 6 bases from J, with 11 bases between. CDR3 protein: CSATTGDGYTF. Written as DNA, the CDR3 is TGCAGTGCAACGACAGGAGATGGCTACACCTTC.

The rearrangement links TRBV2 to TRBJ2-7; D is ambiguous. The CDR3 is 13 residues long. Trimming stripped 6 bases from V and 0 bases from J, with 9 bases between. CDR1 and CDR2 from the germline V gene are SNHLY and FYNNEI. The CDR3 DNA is TGTGCCAGCAGCCGAGAGGTCTCCTACGAGCAGTACTTC. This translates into CASSREVSYEQYF.

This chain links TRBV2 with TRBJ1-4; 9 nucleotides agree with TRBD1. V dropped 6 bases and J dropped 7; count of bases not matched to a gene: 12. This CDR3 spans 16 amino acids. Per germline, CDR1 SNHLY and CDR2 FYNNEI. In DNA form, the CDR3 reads TGTGCCAGCAGAAACCAAAACAGGGGGCTAAGTGAAAAACTGTTTTTT. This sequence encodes CASRNQNRGLSEKLFF.

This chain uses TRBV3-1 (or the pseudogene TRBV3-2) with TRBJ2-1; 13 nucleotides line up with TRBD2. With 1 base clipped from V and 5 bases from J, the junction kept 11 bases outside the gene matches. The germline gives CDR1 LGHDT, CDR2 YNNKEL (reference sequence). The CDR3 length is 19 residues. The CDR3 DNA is TGTGCCAGCAGCCAAGGACTAGCGGGAGGCCCCGGAAGGAACAATGAGCAGTTCTTC. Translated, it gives CASSQGLAGGPGRNNEQFF.

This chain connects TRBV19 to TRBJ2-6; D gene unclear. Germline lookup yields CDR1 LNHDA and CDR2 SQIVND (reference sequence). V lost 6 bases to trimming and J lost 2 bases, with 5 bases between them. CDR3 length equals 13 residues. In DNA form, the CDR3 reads TGTGCCAGTAGAGTCGCTGGGGCCAACGTCCTGACTTTC. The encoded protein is CASRVAGANVLTF.

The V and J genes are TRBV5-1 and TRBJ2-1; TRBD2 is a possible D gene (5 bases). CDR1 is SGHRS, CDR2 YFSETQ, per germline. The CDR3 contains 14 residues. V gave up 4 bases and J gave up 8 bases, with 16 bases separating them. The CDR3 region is CASSPSLAKYEQFF. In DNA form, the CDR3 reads TGCGCCAGCAGCCCATCCCTAGCTAAGTATGAGCAGTTCTTC.

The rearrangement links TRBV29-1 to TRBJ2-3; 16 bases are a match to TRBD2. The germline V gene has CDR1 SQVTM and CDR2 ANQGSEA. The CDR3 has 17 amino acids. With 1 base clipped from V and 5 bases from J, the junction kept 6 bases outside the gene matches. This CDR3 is CSVEGGTSGRAIDTQYF. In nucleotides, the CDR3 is TGCAGCGTTGAAGGGGGGACTAGCGGGAGGGCCATAGATACGCAGTATTTT.